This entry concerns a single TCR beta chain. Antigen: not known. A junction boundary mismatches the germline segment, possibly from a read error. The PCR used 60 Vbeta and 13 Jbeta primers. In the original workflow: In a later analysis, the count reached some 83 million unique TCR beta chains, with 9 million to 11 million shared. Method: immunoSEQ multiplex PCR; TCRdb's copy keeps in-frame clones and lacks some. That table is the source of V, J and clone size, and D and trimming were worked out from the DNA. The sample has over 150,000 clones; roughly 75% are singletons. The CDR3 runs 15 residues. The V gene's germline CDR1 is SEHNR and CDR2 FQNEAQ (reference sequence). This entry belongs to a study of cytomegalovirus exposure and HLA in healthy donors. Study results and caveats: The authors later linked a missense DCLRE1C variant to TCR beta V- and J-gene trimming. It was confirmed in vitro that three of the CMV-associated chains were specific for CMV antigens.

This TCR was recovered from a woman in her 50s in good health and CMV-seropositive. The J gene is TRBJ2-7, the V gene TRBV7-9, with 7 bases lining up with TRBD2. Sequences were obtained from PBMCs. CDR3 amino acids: CSSTGGGVPSYEQYF. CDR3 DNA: TGTTCCAGCACCGGGGGAGGGGTTCCTTCCTACGAGCAGTACTTC.